This T cell receptor (beta chain) was documented in a study of blood T cell repertoires in COVID-19. On the study more broadly: Researchers got acute and convalescent COVID-19 samples from the United States, Italy and Spain. Nucleic acid was either cDNA or gDNA, and it came from T cells, B-cell-depleted T cells, or PBMCs.

Per the original data handling: Reference gene primer amplification in the assay estimated nucleated cell counts. Sequenced by immunoSEQ multiplex PCR; TCRdb stores in-frame clones only, minus some. V, J and clone size derive from that table, while D and trimming were established from the DNA sequence. In the table there are under 30,000 clones, approximately 80% of which are singletons. J gave up 6 bases and V 6 bases, and 11 bases lay outside the gene matches. The CDR3 totals 16 residues. The germline CDR1 and CDR2 sequences are MNHEY and SVGEGT. The specimen was peripheral blood. The receptor's source is a human donor in a cohort sampled during active COVID-19. The chain recombines TRBV6-2 or TRBV6-3 with TRBJ2-7; 13 bases line up with TRBD2. The CDR3 protein is CASSPPRTSGRSEQYF. The CDR3 region has the DNA TGTGCCAGCAGCCCTCCCCGGACTAGCGGGAGAAGCGAGCAGTACTTC.